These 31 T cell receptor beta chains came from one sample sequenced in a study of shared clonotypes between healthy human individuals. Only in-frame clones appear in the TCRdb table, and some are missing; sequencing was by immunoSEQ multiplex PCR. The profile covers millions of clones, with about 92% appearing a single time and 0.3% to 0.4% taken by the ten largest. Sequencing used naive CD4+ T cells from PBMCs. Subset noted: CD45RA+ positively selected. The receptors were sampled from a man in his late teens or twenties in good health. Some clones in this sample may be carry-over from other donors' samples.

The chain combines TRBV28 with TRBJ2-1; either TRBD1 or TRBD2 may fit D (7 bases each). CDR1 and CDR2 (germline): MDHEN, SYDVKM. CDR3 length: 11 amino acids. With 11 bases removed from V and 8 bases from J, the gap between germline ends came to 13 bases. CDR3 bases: TGTGCCTCCTCAGGGGGGGATGAGCAGTTCTTC. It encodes CASSGGDEQFF.

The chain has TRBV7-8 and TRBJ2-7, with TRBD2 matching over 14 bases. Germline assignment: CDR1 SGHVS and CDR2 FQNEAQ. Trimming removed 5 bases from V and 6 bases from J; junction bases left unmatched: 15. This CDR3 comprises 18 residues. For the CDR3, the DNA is TGTGCCAGCAGCACTGGACTAGCGGGAGGATATCCCCCCCTCGAGCAGTACTTC. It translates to CASSTGLAGGYPPLEQYF.

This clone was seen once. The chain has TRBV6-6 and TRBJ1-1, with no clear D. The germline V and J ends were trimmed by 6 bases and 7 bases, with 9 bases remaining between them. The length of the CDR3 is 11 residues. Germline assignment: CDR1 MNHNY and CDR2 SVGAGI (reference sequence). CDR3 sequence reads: CASSPYSEAFF. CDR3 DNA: TGTGCCAGCAGCCCTTACAGTGAAGCTTTCTTT.

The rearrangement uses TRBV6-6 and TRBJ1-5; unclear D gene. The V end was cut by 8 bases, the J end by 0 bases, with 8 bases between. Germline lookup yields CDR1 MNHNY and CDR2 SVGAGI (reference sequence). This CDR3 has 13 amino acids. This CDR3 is CASAGHSNQPQHF. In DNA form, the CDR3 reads TGTGCCAGCGCGGGCCATAGCAATCAGCCCCAGCATTTT.

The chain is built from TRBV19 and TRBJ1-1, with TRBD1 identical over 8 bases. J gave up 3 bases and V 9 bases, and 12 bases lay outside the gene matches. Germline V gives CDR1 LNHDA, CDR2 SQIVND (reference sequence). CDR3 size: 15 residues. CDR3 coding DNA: TGTGCCAGCGAGGGGCCAGGGGGCTCGGACACTGAAGCTTTCTTT. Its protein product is CASEGPGGSDTEAFF.

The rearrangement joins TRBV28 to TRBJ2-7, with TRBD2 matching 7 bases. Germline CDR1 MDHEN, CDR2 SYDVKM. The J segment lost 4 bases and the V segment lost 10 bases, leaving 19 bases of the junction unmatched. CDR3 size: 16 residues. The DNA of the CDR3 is TGTGCCACCGGGCGGTGGGAGGGCCCCAACGGGTACGAGCAGTACTTC. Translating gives CATGRWEGPNGYEQYF.

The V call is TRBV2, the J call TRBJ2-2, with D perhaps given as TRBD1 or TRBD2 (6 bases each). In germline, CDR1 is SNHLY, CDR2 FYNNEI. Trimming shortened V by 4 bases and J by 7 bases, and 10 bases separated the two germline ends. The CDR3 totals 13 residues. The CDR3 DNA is TGTGCCAGCAGTGTACAGGGAGGCGGGGAGCTGTTTTTT. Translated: CASSVQGGGELFF.

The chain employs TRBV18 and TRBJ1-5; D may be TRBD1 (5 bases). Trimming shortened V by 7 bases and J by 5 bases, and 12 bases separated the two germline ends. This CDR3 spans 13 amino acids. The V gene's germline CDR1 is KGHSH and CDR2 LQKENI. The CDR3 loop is CASLQGRDQPQHF. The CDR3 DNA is TGTGCCAGCTTGCAGGGTCGCGATCAGCCCCAGCATTTT.

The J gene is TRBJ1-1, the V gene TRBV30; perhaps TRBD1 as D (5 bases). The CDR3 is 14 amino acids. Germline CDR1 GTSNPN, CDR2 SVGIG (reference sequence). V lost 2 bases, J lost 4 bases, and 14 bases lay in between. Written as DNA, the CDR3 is TGTGCCTGGAGTAGGACCGCGAGGGGCACTGAAGCTTTCTTT. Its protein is CAWSRTARGTEAFF.

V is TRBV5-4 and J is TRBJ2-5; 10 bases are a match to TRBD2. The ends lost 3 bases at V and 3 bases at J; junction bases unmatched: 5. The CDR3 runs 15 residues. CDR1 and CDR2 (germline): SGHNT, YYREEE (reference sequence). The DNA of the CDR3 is TGTGCCAGCAGCTCGACGGGACTAGCGAAAGAGACCCAGTACTTC. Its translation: CASSSTGLAKETQYF.

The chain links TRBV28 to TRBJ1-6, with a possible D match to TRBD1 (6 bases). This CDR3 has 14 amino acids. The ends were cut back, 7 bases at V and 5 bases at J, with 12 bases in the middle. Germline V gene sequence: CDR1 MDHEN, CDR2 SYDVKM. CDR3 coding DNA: TGTGCCAGCAATCCCGCAGGGGATAATTCACCCCTCCACTTT. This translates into CASNPAGDNSPLHF.

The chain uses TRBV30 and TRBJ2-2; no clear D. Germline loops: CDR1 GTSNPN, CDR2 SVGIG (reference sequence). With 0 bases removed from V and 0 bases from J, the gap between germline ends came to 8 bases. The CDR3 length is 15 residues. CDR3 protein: CAWSVHNPNTGELFF. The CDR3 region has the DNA TGTGCCTGGAGTGTGCACAATCCGAACACCGGGGAGCTGTTTTTT.

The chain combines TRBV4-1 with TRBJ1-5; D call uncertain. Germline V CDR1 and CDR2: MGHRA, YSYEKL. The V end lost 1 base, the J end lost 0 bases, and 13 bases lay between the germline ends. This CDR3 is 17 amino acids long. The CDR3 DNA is TGCGCCAGCAGCCAAGTTAAGATTTTAGGTAGCAATCAGCCCCAGCATTTT. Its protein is CASSQVKILGSNQPQHF.

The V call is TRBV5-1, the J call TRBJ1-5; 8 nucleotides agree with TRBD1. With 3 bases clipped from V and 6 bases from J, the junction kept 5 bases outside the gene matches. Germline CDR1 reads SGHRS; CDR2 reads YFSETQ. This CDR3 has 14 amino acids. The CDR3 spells CASSWGQVSQPQHF. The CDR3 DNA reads TGCGCCAGCAGCTGGGGACAGGTAAGTCAGCCCCAGCATTTT.

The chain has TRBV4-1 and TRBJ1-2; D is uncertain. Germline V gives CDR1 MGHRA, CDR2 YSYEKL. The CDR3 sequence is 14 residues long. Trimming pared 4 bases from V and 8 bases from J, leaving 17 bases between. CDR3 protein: CASSPYEGPQGYTF. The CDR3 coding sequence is TGCGCCAGCAGCCCCTATGAAGGGCCGCAGGGCTACACCTTC.

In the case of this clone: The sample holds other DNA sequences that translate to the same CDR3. In nucleotides, the CDR3 is TGCGCCAGCAGCAGTGGGACTAGCGGCAATGAGCAGTTCTTC. Residues: CASSSGTSGNEQFF. The chain employs TRBV5-1 and TRBJ2-1; 11 nucleotides line up with TRBD2. This CDR3 contains 14 residues. CDR1 SGHRS and CDR2 YFSETQ come from the germline V gene. V was pared by 4 bases and J by 6 bases, with 3 bases of the junction left unmatched.

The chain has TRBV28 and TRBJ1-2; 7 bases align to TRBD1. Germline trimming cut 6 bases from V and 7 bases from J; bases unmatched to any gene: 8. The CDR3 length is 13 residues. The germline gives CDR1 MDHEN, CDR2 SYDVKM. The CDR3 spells CASRFQGGFGYTF. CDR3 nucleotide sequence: TGTGCCAGCAGATTCCAAGGGGGCTTTGGCTACACCTTC.

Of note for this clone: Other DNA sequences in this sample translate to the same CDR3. CDR3 protein: CSVRTGQETQYF. The CDR3 DNA reads as TGCAGCGTCAGGACAGGCCAAGAGACCCAGTACTTC. This sequence joins TRBV29-1 and TRBJ2-5, with 7 bases aligning to TRBD1. CDR1 and CDR2 (germline): SQVTM, ANQGSEA. The CDR3 runs to 12 residues. V was clipped by 6 bases and J by 1 base; unmatched bases: 2.

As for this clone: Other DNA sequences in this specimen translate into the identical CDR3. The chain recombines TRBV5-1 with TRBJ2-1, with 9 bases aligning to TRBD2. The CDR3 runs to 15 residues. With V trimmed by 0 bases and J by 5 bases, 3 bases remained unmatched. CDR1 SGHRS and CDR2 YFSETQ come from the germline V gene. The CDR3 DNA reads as TGCGCCAGCAGCTTGGGACTAGCGGCACACAATGAGCAGTTCTTC. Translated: CASSLGLAAHNEQFF. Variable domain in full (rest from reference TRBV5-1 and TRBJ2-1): KAGVTQTPRYLIKTRGQQVTLSCSPISGHRSVSWYQQTPGQGLQFLFEYFSETQRNKGNFPGRFSGRQFSNSRSEMNVSTLELGDSALYLCASSLGLAAHNEQFFGPGTRLTVL.

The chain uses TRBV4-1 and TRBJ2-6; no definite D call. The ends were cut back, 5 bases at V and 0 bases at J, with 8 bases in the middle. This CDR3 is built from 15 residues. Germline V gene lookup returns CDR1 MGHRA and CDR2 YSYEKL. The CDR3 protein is CASSLSSSGANVLTF. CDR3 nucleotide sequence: TGCGCCAGCAGCTTGTCTAGCTCTGGGGCCAACGTCCTGACTTTC.

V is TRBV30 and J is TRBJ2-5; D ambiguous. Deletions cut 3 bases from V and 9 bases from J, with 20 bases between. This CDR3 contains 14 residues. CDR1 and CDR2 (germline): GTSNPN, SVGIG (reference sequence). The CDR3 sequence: CAWSLGGPPLAQYF. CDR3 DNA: TGTGCCTGGAGCCTGGGCGGCCCGCCGCTGGCCCAGTACTTC.

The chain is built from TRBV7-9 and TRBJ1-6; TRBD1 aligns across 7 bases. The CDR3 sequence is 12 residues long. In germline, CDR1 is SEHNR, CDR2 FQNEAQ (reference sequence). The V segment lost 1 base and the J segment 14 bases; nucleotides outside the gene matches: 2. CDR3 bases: TGTGCCAGCAGCTTAGTGGGGACAGCCCTCCACTTT. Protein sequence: CASSLVGTALHF.

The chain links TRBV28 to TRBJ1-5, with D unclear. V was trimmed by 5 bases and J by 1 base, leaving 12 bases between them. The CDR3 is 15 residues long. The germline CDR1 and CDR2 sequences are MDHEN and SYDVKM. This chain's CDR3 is CASSSTVGSNQPQHF. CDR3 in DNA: TGTGCCAGCAGTAGCACTGTCGGGAGCAATCAGCCCCAGCATTTT.

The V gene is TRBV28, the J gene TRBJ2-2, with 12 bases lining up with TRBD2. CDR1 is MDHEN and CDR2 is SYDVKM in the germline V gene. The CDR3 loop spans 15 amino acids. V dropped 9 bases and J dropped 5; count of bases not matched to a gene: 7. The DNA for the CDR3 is TGTGCCAGTCGACTAGCGGGAGTAGATACCGGGGAGCTGTTTTTT. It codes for CASRLAGVDTGELFF.

This chain's CDR3 is CASSALAGAATGELFF. DNA of the CDR3: TGCGCCAGCAGCGCCCTAGCGGGAGCGGCCACCGGGGAGCTGTTTTTT. The J gene is TRBJ2-2, the V gene TRBV5-1, with 10 positions matching TRBD2. Germline CDR1 is SGHRS and CDR2 is YFSETQ. This CDR3 has 16 amino acids. Germline trimming cut 4 bases from V and 4 bases from J; bases unmatched to any gene: 7.

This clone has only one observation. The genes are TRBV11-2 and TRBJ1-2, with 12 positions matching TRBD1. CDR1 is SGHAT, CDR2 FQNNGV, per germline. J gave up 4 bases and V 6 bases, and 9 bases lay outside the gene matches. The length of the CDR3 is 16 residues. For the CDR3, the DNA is TGTGCCAGCAGTCTAATTCCGGGACAGGGGGCCTATGGCTACACCTTC. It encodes CASSLIPGQGAYGYTF.

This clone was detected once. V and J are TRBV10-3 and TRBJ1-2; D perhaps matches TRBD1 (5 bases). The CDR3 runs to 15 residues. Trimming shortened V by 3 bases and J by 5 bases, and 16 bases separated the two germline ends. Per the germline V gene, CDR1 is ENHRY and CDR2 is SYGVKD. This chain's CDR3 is CAISEFTETVYGYTF. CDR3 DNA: TGTGCCATCAGTGAATTCACCGAGACAGTTTATGGCTACACCTTC.

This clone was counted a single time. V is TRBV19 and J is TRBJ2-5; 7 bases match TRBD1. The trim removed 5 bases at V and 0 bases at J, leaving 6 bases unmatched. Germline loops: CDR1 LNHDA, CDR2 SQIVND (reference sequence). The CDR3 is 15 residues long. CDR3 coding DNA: TGTGCCAGTAGTCCCCGGGACAGACACCAAGAGACCCAGTACTTC. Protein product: CASSPRDRHQETQYF.

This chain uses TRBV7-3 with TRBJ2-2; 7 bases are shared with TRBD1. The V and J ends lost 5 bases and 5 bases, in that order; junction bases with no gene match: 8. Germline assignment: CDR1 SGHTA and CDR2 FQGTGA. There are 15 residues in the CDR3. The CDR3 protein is CASSRGQPRTGELFF. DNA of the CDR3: TGTGCCAGCAGCCGGGGACAGCCTAGGACCGGGGAGCTGTTTTTT.

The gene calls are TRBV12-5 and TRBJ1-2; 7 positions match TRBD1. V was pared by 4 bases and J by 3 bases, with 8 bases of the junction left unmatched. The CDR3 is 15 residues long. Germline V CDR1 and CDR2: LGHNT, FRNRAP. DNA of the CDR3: TGTGCTAGTGGTTCCGGACAGGCCGGGGACTATGGCTACACCTTC. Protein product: CASGSGQAGDYGYTF.

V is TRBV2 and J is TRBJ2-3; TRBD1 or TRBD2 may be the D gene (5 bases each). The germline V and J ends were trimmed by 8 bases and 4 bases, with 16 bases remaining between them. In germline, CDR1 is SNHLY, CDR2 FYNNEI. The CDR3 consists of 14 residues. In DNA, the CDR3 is TGTGCCAGCCGGGCGACTATGGGGGCAGATACGCAGTATTTT. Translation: CASRATMGADTQYF.